The T cell receptor (beta chain) described here comes from a study of blood T cell repertoires in COVID-19 (dated by TCRdb to the early 2020s). Background on the whole study: Collaborator samples came from the United States, Italy and Spain and covered acute and convalescent phases of COVID-19. The repertoires were made available in a free public database intended to serve as a resource for research on the immune response to SARS-CoV-2. The material from the prospective study consisted of cDNA or gDNA derived from T cells, B-cell-depleted T cells, or PBMCs. Samples came from the ongoing ImmuneRACE study (first 160 participants) plus 1,254 subjects from 6 global collaborators. Deeply sampled blood TCRbeta repertoires from subjects exposed to, actively infected with, or recovered from COVID-19 were included in the dataset. Where HLA class I and class II types were available, the types were taken from metadata supplied by the sample provider, not from assay-based typing. The sample metadata nearly always contained a de-identified subject ID, COVID-19 status, age in years and sex. Results and caveats for the whole study, not just this receptor: The quantity of clinical and demographic metadata differed by source and by participant and was supplied without curation.

A note on this clone: Its antigen has not been determined. Base quality data are lacking; no much larger clone is found one base away.

Collaborating institutions collected whole blood in K2EDTA tubes following their own protocols. For TCRbeta analysis, collaborators shipped samples in one of three forms: frozen whole blood, isolated PBMCs, or DNA extracted from either of those sample types. TCRbeta CDR3 regions were amplified from genomic DNA using the immunoSEQ Assay, a bias-controlled multiplex PCR. Regarding the original processing steps: The number of nucleated cells in each sample was estimated by amplification of reference gene primers within the assay. To quantify the absolute abundance of each unique TCRbeta CDR3 rearrangement, sequence reads were collapsed and filtered. For each sample, productive Simpson clonality was calculated as the square root of Simpson's diversity index across productive rearrangements. TCRdb limited this immuneACCESS table to in-frame rearrangements with V and J called. A share of clones is missing; checked studies link under half to unresolved V genes, and the rest is unexplained. V, J and clone size derive from that table, while D and trimming were established from the DNA sequence. Within this sample are 140,000 to 150,000 clones, with roughly 89% of them counted one time only. More than 6.5% of the sample is held by the ten biggest clonotypes.

Sequenced: peripheral blood. The receptor comes from a woman aged 45-65 years with active or convalescent COVID-19.

Here is the DNA: TGTGCCAGTGGACAGGGGACCACTAGCAATCAGCCCCAGCATTTT. Translated, it gives CASGQGTTSNQPQHF. Recombination joined TRBV10-3 with TRBJ1-5, with 9 bases in between that match TRBD1. Relative to germline, V is missing 10 bases and J is missing 0 bases, with 7 bases of the junction outside any gene match. The CDR3 measures 15 amino acids from cysteine to phenylalanine. Only the CDR3 DNA stays, 45 bases, in frame from base 1. The germline V gene sets CDR1 to ENHRY and CDR2 to SYGVKD.